The 23 T cell receptor beta chains presented below share a single source sample, sequenced in a study of post-analysis software for immune sequencing data (dated by TCRdb to between 2014 and 2017). Points the paper makes about the study in general: Significantly higher frequencies in patients than in controls were found for five or six TRBV segments, including TRBV5-6, TRBV5-1 and TRBV20-1.

These receptors have no known antigen. The method was PCR. The sequencer listed for this sample is Illumina HiSeq 2500. To reduce PCR and sequencing biases, unique molecular identifiers were built into the TCR beta cDNA libraries. TCRdb handled the public reads itself, with Q25 trimming in fastp and clone calling in MiXCR, and kept productive beta chains. CDR3 protein duplicates are merged, each entry listing the most common genes and DNA. This sample gives approximately 690,000 distinct CDR3 sequences in total; approximately 59% of them show up just once. The top ten clones comprise roughly 12% of the sample. The sample was blood. Receptor source: a girl aged 2-9 years with multiple sclerosis.

The chain combines TRBV2 with TRBJ2-5; possibly TRBD2 for D (7 bases). CDR3 length: 15 amino acids. Per germline, CDR1 SNHLY and CDR2 FYNNEI. Trimming took off 6 bases at V and 3 bases at J, with 17 bases between the two ends. The CDR3 nucleotides read TGTGCCAGCAGGTTGGGGGGGCACATAAAAGAGACCCAGTACTTC. The encoded protein is CASRLGGHIKETQYF.

This clonotype was picked up a small number of times. The chain links TRBV29-1 to TRBJ2-5, with 7 bases lining up with TRBD1. V trimming: 5 bases; J trimming: 4 bases; junction bases outside the gene matches: 7. This CDR3 comprises 13 residues. Germline V gene data show CDR1 as SQVTM and CDR2 as ANQGSEA. CDR3 amino acids: CSVTSTGPETQYF. Here the CDR3 DNA reads TGCAGCGTTACGTCGACAGGGCCAGAGACCCAGTACTTC.

In regard to this clonotype: The CDR3 ends on some other residue instead of the conserved phenylalanine or tryptophan, so this is likely a read error. The chain employs TRBV5-1 and TRBJ2-1, with 8 positions matching TRBD1. The CDR3 sequence is 14 residues long. V lost 7 bases to trimming and J lost 7 bases; unmatched junction nucleotides: 10. CDR1 and CDR2 (germline): SGHRS, YFSETQ. The CDR3 DNA reads as TGCGCCAGCTCGCCGTCAGGGGGCGGGAATGAGCAGTTCGTC. This codes for CASSPSGGGNEQFV.

In this sample, this clonotype turned up a few times. The chain recombines TRBV7-9 with TRBJ2-1; TRBD1 agrees at 8 bases. Trimming took 4 bases from V and 8 from J; bases not matched to a gene: 13. This CDR3 has 16 residues. Germline-derived CDR1 and CDR2 are SEHNR and FQNEAQ (reference sequence). The CDR3 reads CASSSPTGDGVYEQFF. The CDR3 DNA reads TGTGCCAGCAGCTCGCCGACAGGGGATGGGGTGTATGAGCAGTTCTTC.

For this clonotype: The junction departs from germline at one end; a sequencing error may be responsible. The CDR3 bases are TGTGCCAGCAGCCGCGGGACGGAGGGGGGGACCAAGTACTTC. It yields the protein CASSRGTEGGTKYF. V is TRBV7-7 and J is TRBJ2-5, with TRBD2 as a possible D gene (7 bases). The germline V gene has CDR1 SSHAT and CDR2 FNYEAQ (reference sequence). CDR3 length: 14 residues.

The chain links TRBV29-1 to TRBJ1-6; no firm D call. Germline V gene lookup returns CDR1 SQVTM and CDR2 ANQGSEA. The CDR3 is made up of 13 amino acids. V lost 6 bases to trimming and J lost 2 bases, with 8 bases between them. CDR3 residues: CSVGSAYNSPLHF. DNA for the CDR3: TGCAGCGTAGGGTCAGCCTATAATTCACCCCTCCACTTT.

The chain employs TRBV7-3 and TRBJ1-1, with 7 nucleotides matching TRBD1. The V gene's germline CDR1 is SGHTA and CDR2 FQGTGA. V lost 5 bases, J lost 3 bases, and 3 bases stayed unmatched. This CDR3 has 13 amino acids. The DNA for the CDR3 is TGTGCCAGCAGCATTCAGGGGGACACTGAAGCTTTCTTT. Translating it yields CASSIQGDTEAFF.

This clonotype appeared a single time. The V call is TRBV9, the J call TRBJ2-3; weak D call: TRBD2 (5 bases). This CDR3 is 18 amino acids long. Per germline, CDR1 SGDLS and CDR2 YYNGEE. Trimming cost V 0 bases and J 0 bases, with 17 bases left between them. This chain's CDR3 is CASSVGPGIITSTDTQYF. The DNA of the CDR3 is TGTGCCAGCAGCGTAGGCCCGGGAATTATTACTAGCACAGATACGCAGTATTTT. The full variable domain, rest sourced from reference TRBV9 and TRBJ2-3, is DSGVTQTPKHLITATGQRVTLRCSPRSGDLSVYWYQQSLDQGLQFLIQYYNGEERAKGNILERFSAQQFPDLHSELNLSSLELGDSALYFCASSVGPGIITSTDTQYFGPGTRLTVL.

In its sample, this clonotype was seen once. The rearrangement links TRBV12-3 or TRBV12-4 to TRBJ2-7; 8 nucleotides line up with TRBD1. V gave up 6 bases and J gave up 2 bases; unmatched junction bases: 3. The length of the CDR3 is 13 residues. This CDR3 reads CASRAQGAYEQYF. DNA for the CDR3: TGTGCCAGCAGAGCACAGGGGGCCTACGAGCAGTACTTC.

This chain links TRBV28 with TRBJ2-4; D perhaps matches TRBD1 (5 bases). V lost 3 bases and J 0 bases, leaving 12 bases between the germline ends. Germline V gives CDR1 MDHEN, CDR2 SYDVKM. CDR3 length equals 16 residues. This chain's CDR3 is CASSFTTELAKNIQYF. CDR3 sequence (DNA): TGTGCCAGCAGTTTTACGACAGAACTAGCCAAAAACATTCAGTACTTC.

The rearrangement uses TRBV3-1 and TRBJ2-1, with 14 bases matching TRBD2. The trim removed 2 bases at V and 2 bases at J, leaving 2 bases unmatched. This CDR3 is 17 amino acids long. The germline gives CDR1 LGHDT, CDR2 YNNKEL (reference sequence). Here the CDR3 reads CASSQRTSGRTYNEQFF. The DNA of the CDR3 is TGTGCCAGCAGCCAACGGACTAGCGGGAGGACCTACAATGAGCAGTTCTTC.

V is TRBV15 and J is TRBJ2-1, with D possibly matching TRBD2 (7 bases). The germline gives CDR1 LNHNV, CDR2 YYDKDF (reference sequence). The V end lost 5 bases, the J end lost 3 bases, and 20 bases lay between the germline ends. The CDR3 runs 17 residues. The CDR3 here is CATSPQGGQRGYNEQFF. The CDR3 coding sequence is TGTGCCACCAGCCCTCAAGGGGGGCAGCGGGGCTACAATGAGCAGTTCTTC.

The chain is built from TRBV20-1 and TRBJ2-5; TRBD2 agrees at 13 bases. Judging by the DNA end, TRBJ2-7 fits better; the J call may be wrong. The CDR3 spans 14 residues. The germline V gene encodes CDR1 DFQATT and CDR2 SNEGSKA (reference sequence). CDR3 loop: CSAQGLAGVSEQYF. The CDR3 nucleotides read TGCAGTGCTCAAGGACTAGCGGGAGTCTCCGAGCAGTACTTC.

Turning to this clonotype: One junction end disagrees with the germline gene, perhaps due to a read error. The chain is built from TRBV10-3 and TRBJ2-7, with D possibly matching TRBD1 (5 bases). The CDR3 contains 13 residues. Germline loops: CDR1 ENHRY, CDR2 SYGVKD. Here the CDR3 reads CATSDRTGYEQYF. As DNA, the CDR3 is TGTGCCACCAGTGACAGAACGGGCTACGAGCAGTACTTC.

This clonotype has a handful of counts. This chain links TRBV5-1 with TRBJ2-5; 11 nucleotides line up with TRBD1. V lost 4 bases, J lost 2 bases, and 4 bases stayed unmatched. This CDR3 spans 15 amino acids. Germline values: CDR1 SGHRS, CDR2 YFSETQ. CDR3 region: CASSDGQGAQETQYF. In nucleotides, the CDR3 is TGCGCCAGCAGCGACGGACAGGGGGCTCAAGAGACCCAGTACTTC.

V is TRBV20-1 and J is TRBJ2-3; 7 bases map to TRBD2. The germline V gene has CDR1 DFQATT and CDR2 SNEGSKA (reference sequence). The CDR3 extends over 17 amino acids. V gave up 3 bases and J gave up 9 bases; unmatched junction bases: 21. The CDR3 sequence is CSASPLSGGGRLRTQYF. CDR3 nucleotide sequence: TGCAGTGCTAGTCCTTTATCGGGCGGGGGTAGGCTGAGGACGCAGTATTTT.

The chain recombines TRBV20-1 with TRBJ1-1, with D possibly matching TRBD1 (5 bases). The germline V and J ends were trimmed by 0 bases and 5 bases, with 7 bases remaining between them. This CDR3 region has 12 residues. Germline values: CDR1 DFQATT, CDR2 SNEGSKA (reference sequence). CDR3 in amino acids: CSARESGTEAFF. The CDR3 DNA sequence: TGCAGTGCTAGAGAATCAGGGACTGAAGCTTTCTTT.

The chain is built from TRBV20-1 and TRBJ2-7; TRBD2 aligns across 7 bases. CDR3 length: 14 residues. The germline gives CDR1 DFQATT, CDR2 SNEGSKA (reference sequence). Germline trimming cut 1 base from V and 3 bases from J; bases unmatched to any gene: 6. In nucleotides, the CDR3 is TGCAGTGCTAGAGCAGGAGCGGGATACTACGAGCAGTACTTC. As protein: CSARAGAGYYEQYF.

This clonotype was seen a few times. This chain links TRBV29-1 with TRBJ2-1, with TRBD1 matching over 9 bases. Trimming took 3 bases from V and 8 from J; bases not matched to a gene: 11. Germline assignment: CDR1 SQVTM and CDR2 ANQGSEA. The CDR3 totals 15 residues. The CDR3 nucleotides are TGCAGCGTTGAGGAGCCGGGACAGGGCGAATATGAGCAGTTCTTC. Its protein is CSVEEPGQGEYEQFF.

This clonotype was recorded only once. The chain carries TRBV6-5 and TRBJ2-6, with D possibly matching TRBD2 (6 bases). Trimming removed 7 bases from V and 0 bases from J, with 13 bases in between. CDR1 and CDR2 (germline): MNHEY, SVGAGI. The CDR3 length is 16 residues. The CDR3 sequence: CASTFGGSSGANVLTF. The DNA of the CDR3 is TGTGCCAGCACCTTCGGGGGAAGCTCTGGGGCCAACGTCCTGACTTTC.

The CDR3 DNA reads as TGTGCCAGCAGCGTACAGGGGGGTATCCTCAAAAACATTCAGTACTTC. This codes for CASSVQGGILKNIQYF. The chain couples TRBV11-2 to TRBJ2-4; TRBD1 matches 8 bases. Trimming took 5 bases from V and 3 from J; bases not matched to a gene: 9. Germline values: CDR1 SGHAT, CDR2 FQNNGV. The length of the CDR3 is 16 residues.

The rearrangement uses TRBV10-3 and TRBJ1-1; possibly TRBD1 for D (5 bases). The CDR3 is 16 residues long. Germline lookup yields CDR1 ENHRY and CDR2 SYGVKD. The V gene lost 10 bases and the J gene lost 1 base, with 22 bases spanning the gap. The DNA of the CDR3 is TGTGCCAACTCAGCCGTGGGCGGGACGTCGAACACTGAAGCTTTCTTT. Its protein is CANSAVGGTSNTEAFF.

The rearrangement links TRBV7-9 to TRBJ2-5; no reliable D call. The J call may be in error: the DNA end matches TRBJ2-7 better. The germline gives CDR1 SEHNR, CDR2 FQNEAQ (reference sequence). The CDR3 extends over 14 amino acids. Here the CDR3 DNA reads TGTGCCAGCAGCTCCAGTGAAGACTTCTACGAGCAGTACTTC. Translation: CASSSSEDFYEQYF.